This entry lists 26 T cell receptor beta chains sequenced from one sample in a study of blood T cell repertoires in COVID-19 (dated by TCRdb to the early 2020s). Preparation of the library involved the immunoSEQ multiplex PCR assay. In TCRdb, the immuneACCESS table is reduced to in-frame sequences with V and J assigned. These tables do not hold every clone; where another copy was compared, an unresolved V gene accounts for under half, and the others remain unexplained. Here the sample has 200,000 to 250,000 clones; 82% occur a single time. Clones ranked in the top ten supply 3% to 4% of the sample. Sequencing was carried out using peripheral blood. These receptors were obtained from an elderly woman with acute or convalescent COVID-19.

The chain links TRBV11-3 to TRBJ1-1; D is possibly TRBD1 (5 bases). The CDR3 runs to 14 residues. The germline gives CDR1 SGHNT, CDR2 YENEEA. The ends were cut back, 3 bases at V and 1 base at J, with 9 bases in the middle. DNA for the CDR3: TGTGCCAGCAGCTTGGGGGGGAAGAACACTGAAGCTTTCTTT. It specifies CASSLGGKNTEAFF.

This sequence joins TRBV12-3 or TRBV12-4 and TRBJ1-5; no clear D. The CDR3 is made up of 13 amino acids. The V end was cut by 5 bases, the J end by 6 bases, with 11 bases between. CDR3 coding DNA: TGTGCCAGCAGTCTGACCCGGGGTCAGCCCCAGCATTTT. As protein: CASSLTRGQPQHF.

The V gene is TRBV4-2, the J gene TRBJ1-2; 8 bases map to TRBD1. V lost 7 bases and J lost 8; bases outside the gene matches: 9. The CDR3 contains 13 residues. From germline, CDR1 is LGHNA and CDR2 YNFKEQ. CDR3 amino acids: CASNQGTGHGYTF. The CDR3 DNA reads TGTGCCAGCAACCAGGGGACAGGTCACGGCTACACCTTC.

The gene calls are TRBV5-8 and TRBJ2-4, with D maybe TRBD1 (5 bases). Germline CDR1 and CDR2: SGHTS and YDEGEE. The CDR3 spans 13 residues. Trimming shortened V by 1 base and J by 8 bases, and 10 bases separated the two germline ends. CDR3 DNA sequence: TGTGCCAGCAGCTTGATAGGGGTGGACATTCAGTACTTC. It encodes CASSLIGVDIQYF.

This chain links TRBV4-3 with TRBJ1-2, with 7 positions matching TRBD1. CDR1 and CDR2 from the germline V gene are LGHNA and YSLEER. CDR3 length: 15 amino acids. Unmatched junction bases numbered 9, after V lost 1 base and J lost 7 bases. CDR3 DNA: TGCGCCAGCAGCCAAGGAGTGACAGGGCTTGCTGGCTACACCTTC. It specifies CASSQGVTGLAGYTF.

This clone came up once. This chain links TRBV6-5 with TRBJ2-5; 9 bases are a match to TRBD2. The ends lost 4 bases at V and 4 bases at J; junction bases unmatched: 7. This CDR3 region has 15 residues. Germline CDR1 reads MNHEY; CDR2 reads SVGAGI. The CDR3 reads CASSSLAGGPETQYF. The CDR3 DNA follows: TGTGCCAGCAGTTCCCTGGCGGGGGGGCCAGAGACCCAGTACTTC.

V gene TRBV24-1 combines with J gene TRBJ2-5; TRBD2 matches at 12 bases. V lost 6 bases and J lost 5; bases outside the gene matches: 6. CDR3 size: 15 residues. The germline V gene has CDR1 KGHDR and CDR2 SFDVKD. CDR3 nucleotides: TGTGCCACCAGTCAATTTGGGACTAGCGGGGAGACCCAGTACTTC. Translated: CATSQFGTSGETQYF.

CDR3 DNA sequence: TGTGCCAGCAGTCCACAGGGGGCGCGCGGCACTGAAGCTTTCTTT. The encoded protein is CASSPQGARGTEAFF. This sequence joins TRBV7-2 and TRBJ1-1; TRBD1 matches at 9 bases. Germline CDR1 SGHTA, CDR2 FQGNSA. Trimming cost V 6 bases and J 4 bases; bases outside gene matches: 9. CDR3 length: 15 residues.

This clone was recorded once. This rearrangement joins TRBV29-1 to TRBJ1-5; unclear D gene. CDR1 and CDR2 (germline): SQVTM, ANQGSEA. V was trimmed by 4 bases and J by 0 bases, leaving 10 bases between them. This CDR3 has 14 residues. CDR3 sequence: CSVAEGSSNQPQHF. The CDR3 bases are TGCAGCGTTGCTGAGGGAAGTAGCAATCAGCCCCAGCATTTT.

This clone was seen a few times. The V gene is TRBV12-3 or TRBV12-4, the J gene TRBJ2-7, with no clear D. This CDR3 contains 13 residues. Trimming cost V 4 bases and J 6 bases, with 13 bases left between them. The DNA of the CDR3 is TGTGCCAGCAGTTCCCGCAGGTTTGGCGAGCAGTACTTC. Residues: CASSSRRFGEQYF.

The chain employs TRBV19 and TRBJ1-1; the D gene is possibly TRBD1 (5 bases). CDR3 size: 15 residues. CDR1 and CDR2 from the germline V gene are LNHDA and SQIVND (reference sequence). The V end was cut by 5 bases, the J end by 4 bases, with 17 bases between. CDR3: CASSLLGAGGTEAFF. The CDR3 DNA follows: TGTGCCAGTAGTCTCCTAGGGGCCGGGGGCACTGAAGCTTTCTTT. Using reference TRBV19 and TRBJ1-1 for the parts outside the CDR3, the full variable domain is DGGITQSPKYLFRKEGQNVTLSCEQNLNHDAMYWYRQDPGQGLRLIYYSQIVNDFQKGDIAEGYSVSREKKESFPLTVTSAQKNPTAFYLCASSLLGAGGTEAFFGQGTRLTVV.

V usage is TRBV25-1 and J usage is TRBJ1-3; 7 bases line up with TRBD1. The V gene's germline CDR1 is MGHDK and CDR2 SYGVNS. J was trimmed by 2 bases and V by 5 bases; bases with no gene match: 3. CDR3 size: 14 residues. CDR3 in amino acids: CASSRTGAGNTIYF. CDR3 DNA sequence: TGTGCCAGCAGTCGCACAGGGGCTGGAAACACCATATATTTT.

This chain uses TRBV29-1 with TRBJ2-1, with 8 bases fitting TRBD2. The CDR3 has 16 amino acids. Trimming removed 2 bases from V and 7 bases from J; junction bases left unmatched: 13. CDR1 is SQVTM, CDR2 ANQGSEA, per germline. The CDR3 DNA follows: TGCAGCGTTGAAAAACTTGGGGAGCGGGGGCGGAATGAGCAGTTCTTC. This sequence encodes CSVEKLGERGRNEQFF.

For the CDR3, the DNA is TGTGCCAGCAGCTCTCCCCAGGGCCCGTATGGCTACACCTTC. Translation: CASSSPQGPYGYTF. J is TRBJ1-2 and V is TRBV7-2; weak D call: TRBD1 (5 bases). The CDR3 covers 14 residues. CDR1 SGHTA and CDR2 FQGNSA come from the germline V gene. V lost 4 bases to trimming and J lost 5 bases, with 14 bases between them.

This chain connects TRBV25-1 to TRBJ1-2, with 7 bases that match TRBD1. V lost 4 bases, J lost 1 base, and 0 bases stayed unmatched. Germline loops: CDR1 MGHDK, CDR2 SYGVNS. CDR3 length: 13 amino acids. Here the CDR3 reads CASSGQGNYGYTF. The CDR3 nucleotides read TGTGCCAGCAGTGGACAGGGTAACTATGGCTACACCTTC.

The J gene is TRBJ1-4, the V gene TRBV5-1; unclear D gene. Trimming stripped 1 base from V and 5 bases from J, with 9 bases between. The CDR3 totals 14 residues. In germline, CDR1 is SGHRS, CDR2 YFSETQ. The CDR3 protein is CASSLFGQNEKLFF. The CDR3 region has the DNA TGCGCCAGCAGCTTGTTTGGGCAGAATGAAAAACTGTTTTTT.

This sequence joins TRBV7-2 and TRBJ1-5; 10 bases are a match to TRBD1. There are 15 residues in the CDR3. Trimming took 5 bases from V and 6 from J; bases not matched to a gene: 7. CDR1 is SGHTA and CDR2 is FQGNSA in the germline V gene. The CDR3 spells CASSPDRGRGQPQHF. The CDR3, as DNA: TGTGCCAGCAGCCCAGACAGGGGGCGAGGTCAGCCCCAGCATTTT.

This sequence joins TRBV27 and TRBJ1-3; unclear D gene. In germline, CDR1 is MNHEY, CDR2 SMNVEV (reference sequence). There are 14 residues in the CDR3. V lost 6 bases to trimming and J lost 1 base, with 10 bases between them. DNA of the CDR3: TGTGCCAGCAGGGAGAAGAATTCTGGAAACACCATATATTTT. Translation: CASREKNSGNTIYF.

The chain is built from TRBV7-9 and TRBJ1-2; 7 positions match TRBD1. Germline V CDR1 and CDR2: SEHNR, FQNEAQ (reference sequence). This CDR3 is built from 14 residues. V dropped 0 bases and J dropped 8; count of bases not matched to a gene: 6. CDR3 sequence: CASSLAEGAEGYTF. The CDR3, as DNA: TGTGCCAGCAGCTTAGCGGAGGGGGCTGAAGGCTACACCTTC.

The gene calls are TRBV3-1 (or the pseudogene TRBV3-2) and TRBJ2-3, with a tentative D call TRBD1 (6 bases). The germline V gene has CDR1 LGHDT and CDR2 YNNKEL (reference sequence). Trimming left V 5 bases short and J 3 bases short, with 15 bases between. This CDR3 is 15 amino acids long. The CDR3 DNA reads TGTGCCAGCAGCTCTCAACAGGGTGTAACAGATACGCAGTATTTT. This sequence encodes CASSSQQGVTDTQYF.

The chain employs TRBV29-1 and TRBJ2-7; 7 nucleotides match TRBD1. After removal of 7 bases from V and 0 bases from J, the junction contained 9 bases not matched to a gene. The CDR3 consists of 14 residues. The V gene's germline CDR1 is SQVTM and CDR2 ANQGSEA. The DNA for the CDR3 is TGCAGCGCGCGAACCGGGACAGCCTCCTACGAGCAGTACTTC. Protein product: CSARTGTASYEQYF.

The chain joins TRBV4-1 to TRBJ1-1; a weak D match, TRBD1 (6 bases). CDR1 MGHRA and CDR2 YSYEKL come from the germline V gene. The V end lost 2 bases, the J end lost 4 bases, and 14 bases lay between the germline ends. The CDR3 totals 15 residues. The CDR3 DNA reads TGCGCCAGCAGCCAAATGGGGGCGCGGATCACTGAAGCTTTCTTT. The encoded protein is CASSQMGARITEAFF.

This sequence joins TRBV7-9 and TRBJ2-5; no firm D call. The V end lost 3 bases, the J end lost 1 base, and 9 bases lay between the germline ends. This CDR3 is built from 14 residues. Germline V gene lookup returns CDR1 SEHNR and CDR2 FQNEAQ (reference sequence). The CDR3 here is CASSFQIFQETQYF. The CDR3 DNA is TGTGCCAGCAGCTTCCAAATTTTCCAAGAGACCCAGTACTTC.

Worth noting for this clone: An end of the junction differs from the germline gene, which may be a read error. This chain links TRBV28 with TRBJ2-1, with 10 bases that match TRBD2. CDR3 size: 16 residues. Germline V gene data show CDR1 as MDHEN and CDR2 as SYDVKM. CDR3 loop: CVSRTLLAGGYNEQFF. In DNA, the CDR3 is TGTGTCAGCAGAACACTCTTAGCGGGGGGATACAATGAGCAGTTCTTC.

The chain couples TRBV6-4 to TRBJ1-6; 10 positions match TRBD1. Germline V gives CDR1 MRHNA, CDR2 SNTAGT. After removal of 6 bases from V and 9 bases from J, the junction contained 11 bases not matched to a gene. The CDR3 runs to 16 residues. In DNA, the CDR3 is TGTGCCAGCAGAGCGCAGGGACAGGGGACGAGTTCACCCCTCCACTTT. It translates to CASRAQGQGTSSPLHF.

V and J are TRBV5-6 and TRBJ2-2; 10 positions agree with TRBD1. Germline-derived CDR1 and CDR2 are SGHDT and YYEEEE. Trimming took 4 bases from V and 1 from J; bases not matched to a gene: 7. The CDR3 is 17 residues long. The CDR3 coding sequence is TGTGCCAGCAGCCTGGAAGGGACAGGGGTGAACACCGGGGAGCTGTTTTTT. The encoded protein is CASSLEGTGVNTGELFF. Based on the CDR3 plus reference TRBV5-6 and TRBJ2-2, the full variable domain is DAGVTQSPTHLIKTRGQQVTLRCSPKSGHDTVSWYQQALGQGPQFIFQYYEEEERQRGNFPDRFSGHQFPNYSSELNVNALLLGDSALYLCASSLEGTGVNTGELFFGEGSRLTVL.